These 2 T cell receptor beta chains were sequenced from one sample in a study of blood T cell repertoires in COVID-19. Sequencing used immunoSEQ multiplex PCR; TCRdb keeps in-frame clones, though not all of them. The sample consists of approximately 270,000 clones, about nine tenths of them appearing once. The sequenced sample was PBMCs or T cells enriched from blood (not recorded which). The receptor set was obtained from a man aged 35-49 years who had recovered from COVID-19.

The chain employs TRBV3-1 (or the pseudogene TRBV3-2) and TRBJ1-5; D ambiguous. The length of the CDR3 is 12 residues. CDR1 and CDR2 from the germline V gene are LGHDT and YNNKEL (reference sequence). V was cut by 1 base and J by 7 bases, with 5 bases left in between. The CDR3 DNA reads TGTGCCAGCAGCCAAGGGAGGCAGCCCCAGCATTTT. It codes for CASSQGRQPQHF.

The chain employs TRBV27 and TRBJ2-1; TRBD2 aligns across 12 bases. This CDR3 contains 17 residues. Losses at the gene ends were 3 bases for V and 8 bases for J; bases not matched to a gene: 11. Germline loops: CDR1 MNHEY, CDR2 SMNVEV (reference sequence). The CDR3 region has the DNA TGTGCCAGCAGTTTTCCTCGGCTAGCGGGAGGGGGTTATGAGCAGTTCTTC. The encoded protein is CASSFPRLAGGGYEQFF.